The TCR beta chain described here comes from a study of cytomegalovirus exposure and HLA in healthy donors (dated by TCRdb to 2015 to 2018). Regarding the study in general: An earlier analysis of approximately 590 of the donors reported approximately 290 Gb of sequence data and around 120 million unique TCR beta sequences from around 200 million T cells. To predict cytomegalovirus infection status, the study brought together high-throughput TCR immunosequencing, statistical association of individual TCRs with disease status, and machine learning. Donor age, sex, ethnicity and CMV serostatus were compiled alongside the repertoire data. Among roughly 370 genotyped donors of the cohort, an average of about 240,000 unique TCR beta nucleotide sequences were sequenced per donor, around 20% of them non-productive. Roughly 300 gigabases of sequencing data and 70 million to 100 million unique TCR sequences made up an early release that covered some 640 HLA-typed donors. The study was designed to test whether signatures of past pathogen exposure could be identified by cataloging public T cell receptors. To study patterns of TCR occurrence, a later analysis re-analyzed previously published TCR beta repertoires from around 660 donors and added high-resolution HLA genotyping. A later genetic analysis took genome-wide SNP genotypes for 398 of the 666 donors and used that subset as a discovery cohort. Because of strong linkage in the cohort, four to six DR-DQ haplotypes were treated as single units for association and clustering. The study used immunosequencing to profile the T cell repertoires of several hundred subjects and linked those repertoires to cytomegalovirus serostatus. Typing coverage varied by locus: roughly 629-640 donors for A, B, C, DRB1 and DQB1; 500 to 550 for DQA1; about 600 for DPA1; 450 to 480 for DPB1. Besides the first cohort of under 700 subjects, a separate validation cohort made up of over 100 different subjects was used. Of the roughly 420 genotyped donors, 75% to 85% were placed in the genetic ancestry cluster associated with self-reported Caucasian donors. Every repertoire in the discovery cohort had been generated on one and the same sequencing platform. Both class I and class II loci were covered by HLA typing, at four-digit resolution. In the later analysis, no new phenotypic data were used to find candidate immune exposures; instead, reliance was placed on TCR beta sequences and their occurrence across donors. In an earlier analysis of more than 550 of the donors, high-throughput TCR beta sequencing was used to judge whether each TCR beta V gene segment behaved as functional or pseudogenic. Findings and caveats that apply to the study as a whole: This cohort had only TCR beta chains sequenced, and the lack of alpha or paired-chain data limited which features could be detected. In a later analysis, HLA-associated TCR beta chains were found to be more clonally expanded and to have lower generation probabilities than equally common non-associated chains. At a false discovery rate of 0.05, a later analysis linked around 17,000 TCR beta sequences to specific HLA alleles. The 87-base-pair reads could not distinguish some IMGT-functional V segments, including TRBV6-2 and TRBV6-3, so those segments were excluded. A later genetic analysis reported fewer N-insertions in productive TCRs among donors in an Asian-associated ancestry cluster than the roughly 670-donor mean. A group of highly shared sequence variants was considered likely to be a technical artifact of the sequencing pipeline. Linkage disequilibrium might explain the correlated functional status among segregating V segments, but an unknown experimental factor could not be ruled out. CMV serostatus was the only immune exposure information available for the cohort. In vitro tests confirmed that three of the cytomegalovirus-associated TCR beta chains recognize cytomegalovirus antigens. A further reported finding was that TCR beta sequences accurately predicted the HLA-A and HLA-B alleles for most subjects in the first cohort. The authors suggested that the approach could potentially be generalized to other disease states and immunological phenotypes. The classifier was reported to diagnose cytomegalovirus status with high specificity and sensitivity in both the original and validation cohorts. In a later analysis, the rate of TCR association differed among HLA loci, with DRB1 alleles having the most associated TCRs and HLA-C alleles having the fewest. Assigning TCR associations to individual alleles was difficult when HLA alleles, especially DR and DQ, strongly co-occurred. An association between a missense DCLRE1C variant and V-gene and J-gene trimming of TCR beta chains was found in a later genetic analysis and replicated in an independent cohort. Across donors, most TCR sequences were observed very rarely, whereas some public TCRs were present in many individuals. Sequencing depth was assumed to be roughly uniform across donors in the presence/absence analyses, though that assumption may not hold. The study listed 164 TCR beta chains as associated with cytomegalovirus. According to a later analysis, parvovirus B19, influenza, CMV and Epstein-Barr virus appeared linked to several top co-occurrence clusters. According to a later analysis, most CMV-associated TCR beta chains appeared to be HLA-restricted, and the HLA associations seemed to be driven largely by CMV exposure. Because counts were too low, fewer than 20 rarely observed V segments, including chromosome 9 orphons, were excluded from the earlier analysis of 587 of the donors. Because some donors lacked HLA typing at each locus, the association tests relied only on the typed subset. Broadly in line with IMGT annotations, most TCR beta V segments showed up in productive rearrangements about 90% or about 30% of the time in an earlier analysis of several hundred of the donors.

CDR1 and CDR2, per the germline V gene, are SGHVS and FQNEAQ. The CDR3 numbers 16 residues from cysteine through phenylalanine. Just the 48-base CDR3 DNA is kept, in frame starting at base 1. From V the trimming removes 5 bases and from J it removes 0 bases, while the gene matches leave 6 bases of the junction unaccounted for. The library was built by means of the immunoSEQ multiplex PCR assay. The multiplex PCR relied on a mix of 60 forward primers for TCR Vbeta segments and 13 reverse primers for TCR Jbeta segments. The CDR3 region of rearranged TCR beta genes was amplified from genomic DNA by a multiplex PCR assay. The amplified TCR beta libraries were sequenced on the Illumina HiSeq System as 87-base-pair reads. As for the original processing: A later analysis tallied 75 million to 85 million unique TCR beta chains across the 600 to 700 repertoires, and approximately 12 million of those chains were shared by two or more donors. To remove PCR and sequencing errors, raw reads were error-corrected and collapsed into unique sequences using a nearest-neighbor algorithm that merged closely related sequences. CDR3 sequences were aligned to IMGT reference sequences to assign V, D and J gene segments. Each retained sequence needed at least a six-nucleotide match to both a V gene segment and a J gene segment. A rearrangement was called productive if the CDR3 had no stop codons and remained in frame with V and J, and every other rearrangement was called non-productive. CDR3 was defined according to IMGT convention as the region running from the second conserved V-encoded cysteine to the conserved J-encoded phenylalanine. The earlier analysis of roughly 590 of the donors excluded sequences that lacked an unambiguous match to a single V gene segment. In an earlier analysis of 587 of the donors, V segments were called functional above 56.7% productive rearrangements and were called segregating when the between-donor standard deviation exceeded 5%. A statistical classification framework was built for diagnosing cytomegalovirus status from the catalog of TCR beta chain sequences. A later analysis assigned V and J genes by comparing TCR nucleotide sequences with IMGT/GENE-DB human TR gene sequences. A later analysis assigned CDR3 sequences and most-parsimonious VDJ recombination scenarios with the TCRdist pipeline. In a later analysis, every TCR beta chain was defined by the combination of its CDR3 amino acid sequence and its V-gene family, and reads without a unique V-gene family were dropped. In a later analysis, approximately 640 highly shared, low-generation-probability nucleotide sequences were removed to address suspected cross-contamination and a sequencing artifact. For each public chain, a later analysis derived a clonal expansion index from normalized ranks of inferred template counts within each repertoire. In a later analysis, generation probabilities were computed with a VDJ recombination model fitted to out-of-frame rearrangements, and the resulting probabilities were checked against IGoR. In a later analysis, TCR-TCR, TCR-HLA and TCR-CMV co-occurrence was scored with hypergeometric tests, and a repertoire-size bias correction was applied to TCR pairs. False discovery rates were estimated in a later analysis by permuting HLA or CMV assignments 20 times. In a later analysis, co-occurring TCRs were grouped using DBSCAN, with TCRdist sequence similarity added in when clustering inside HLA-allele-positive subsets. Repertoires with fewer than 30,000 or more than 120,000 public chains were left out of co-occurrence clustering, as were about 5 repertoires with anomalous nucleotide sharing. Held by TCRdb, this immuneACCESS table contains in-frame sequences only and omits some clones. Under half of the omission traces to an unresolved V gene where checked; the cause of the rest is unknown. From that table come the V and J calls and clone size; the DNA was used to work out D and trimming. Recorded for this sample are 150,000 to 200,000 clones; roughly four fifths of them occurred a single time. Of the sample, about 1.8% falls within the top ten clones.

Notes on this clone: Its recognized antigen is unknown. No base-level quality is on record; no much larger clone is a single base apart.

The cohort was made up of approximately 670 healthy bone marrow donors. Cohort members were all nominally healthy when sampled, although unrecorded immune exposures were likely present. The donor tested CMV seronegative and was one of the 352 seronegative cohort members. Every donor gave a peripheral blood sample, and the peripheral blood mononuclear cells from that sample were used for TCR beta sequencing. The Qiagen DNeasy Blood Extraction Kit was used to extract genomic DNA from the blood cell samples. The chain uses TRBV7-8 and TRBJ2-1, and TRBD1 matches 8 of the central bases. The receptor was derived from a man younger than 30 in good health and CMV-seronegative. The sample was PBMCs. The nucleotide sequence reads TGTGCCAGCAGCAAAGGGACAGGAAGCTCCTACAATGAGCAGTTCTTC. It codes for CASSKGTGSSYNEQFF. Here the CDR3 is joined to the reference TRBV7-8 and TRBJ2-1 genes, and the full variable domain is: GAGVSQSPRYKVAKRGQDVALRCDPISGHVSLFWYQQALGQGPEFLTYFQNEAQLDKSGLPSDRFFAERPEGSVSTLKIQRTQQEDSAVYLCASSKGTGSSYNEQFFGPGTRLTVL.